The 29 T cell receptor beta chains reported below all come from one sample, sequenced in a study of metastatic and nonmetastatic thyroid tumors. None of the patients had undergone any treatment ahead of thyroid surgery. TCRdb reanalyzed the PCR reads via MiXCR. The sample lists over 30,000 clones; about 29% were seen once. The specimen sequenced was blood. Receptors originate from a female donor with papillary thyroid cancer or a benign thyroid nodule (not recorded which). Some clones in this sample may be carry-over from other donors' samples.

This chain's CDR3 is CASRGRGASGDRKTQYF. CDR3 coding DNA: TGTGCCAGCAGGGGTCGGGGAGCTAGCGGAGACAGGAAGACCCAGTACTTC. The gene calls are TRBV2 and TRBJ2-5; weak D call: TRBD2 (7 bases). The V and J ends lost 6 bases and 6 bases respectively, with 26 bases between them. Germline V lookup: CDR1 SNHLY, CDR2 FYNNEI. This CDR3 comprises 17 residues.

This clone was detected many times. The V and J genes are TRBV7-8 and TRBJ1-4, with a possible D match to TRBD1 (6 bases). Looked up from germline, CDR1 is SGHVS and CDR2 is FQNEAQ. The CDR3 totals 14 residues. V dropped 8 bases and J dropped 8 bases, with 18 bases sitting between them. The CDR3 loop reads CASRGGLGGEKLFF. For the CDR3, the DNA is TGTGCCAGCCGCGGGGGCCTAGGGGGGGAAAAACTGTTTTTT.

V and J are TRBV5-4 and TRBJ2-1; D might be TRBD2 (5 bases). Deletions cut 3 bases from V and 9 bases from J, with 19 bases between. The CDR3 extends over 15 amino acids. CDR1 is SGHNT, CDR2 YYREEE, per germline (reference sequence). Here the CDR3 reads CASSWCRREGSEQFF. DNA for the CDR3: TGTGCCAGCAGCTGGTGTCGCCGCGAGGGAAGTGAGCAGTTCTTC.

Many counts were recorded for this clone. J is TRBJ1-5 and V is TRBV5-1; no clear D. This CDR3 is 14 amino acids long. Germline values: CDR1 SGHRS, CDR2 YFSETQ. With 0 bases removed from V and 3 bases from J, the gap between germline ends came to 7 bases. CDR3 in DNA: TGCGCCAGCAGCTTGGACAGTATCAATCAGCCCCAGCATTTT. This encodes CASSLDSINQPQHF.

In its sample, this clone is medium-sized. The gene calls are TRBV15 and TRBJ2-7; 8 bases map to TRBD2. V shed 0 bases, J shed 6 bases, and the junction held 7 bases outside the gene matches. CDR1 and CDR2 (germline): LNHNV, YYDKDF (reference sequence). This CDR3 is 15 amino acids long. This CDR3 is CATSRDRTGRVEQYF. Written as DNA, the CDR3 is TGTGCCACCAGCAGAGATAGGACCGGGAGGGTCGAGCAGTACTTC.

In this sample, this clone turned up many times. In DNA, the CDR3 is TGTGCCAGTAAGGAAAGAAACAGGGTCCATGAGCAGTTCTTC. Residues: CASKERNRVHEQFF. V and J are TRBV19 and TRBJ2-1, with a tentative D call TRBD1 (6 bases). The CDR3 totals 14 residues. V lost 7 bases to trimming and J lost 8 bases, with 18 bases between them. CDR1 LNHDA and CDR2 SQIVND come from the germline V gene (reference sequence). Based on the CDR3 plus reference TRBV19 and TRBJ2-1, the full variable domain is DGGITQSPKYLFRKEGQNVTLSCEQNLNHDAMYWYRQDPGQGLRLIYYSQIVNDFQKGDIAEGYSVSREKKESFPLTVTSAQKNPTAFYLCASKERNRVHEQFFGPGTRLTVL.

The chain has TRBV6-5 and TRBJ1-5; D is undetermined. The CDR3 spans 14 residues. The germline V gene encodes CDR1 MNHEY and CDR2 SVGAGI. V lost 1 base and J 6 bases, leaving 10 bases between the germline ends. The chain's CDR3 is CASSYFKDIQPQHF. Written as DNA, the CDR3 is TGTGCCAGCAGTTACTTCAAGGATATTCAGCCCCAGCATTTT.

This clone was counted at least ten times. In nucleotides, the CDR3 is TGTGCCAGCAGTTTATACAGAGGTACCCAGCCCCAGCATTTT. Translation: CASSLYRGTQPQHF. The chain couples TRBV28 to TRBJ1-5, with D uncertain. The germline gives CDR1 MDHEN, CDR2 SYDVKM. This CDR3 has 14 residues. V was shortened by 1 base and J by 7 bases, with 11 bases between the two germline ends.

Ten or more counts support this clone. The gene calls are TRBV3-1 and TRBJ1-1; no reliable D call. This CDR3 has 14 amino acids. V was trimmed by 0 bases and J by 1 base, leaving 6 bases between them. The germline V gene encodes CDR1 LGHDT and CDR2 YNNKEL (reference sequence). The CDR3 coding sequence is TGTGCCAGCAGCCAAGATGGTGGGAACACTGAAGCTTTCTTT. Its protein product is CASSQDGGNTEAFF.

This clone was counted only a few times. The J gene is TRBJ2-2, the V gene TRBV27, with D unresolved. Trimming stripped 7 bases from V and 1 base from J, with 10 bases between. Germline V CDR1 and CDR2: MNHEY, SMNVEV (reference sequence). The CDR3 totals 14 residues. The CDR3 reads CASTLAENTGELFF. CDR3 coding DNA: TGTGCCAGCACCTTGGCCGAGAACACCGGGGAGCTGTTTTTT.

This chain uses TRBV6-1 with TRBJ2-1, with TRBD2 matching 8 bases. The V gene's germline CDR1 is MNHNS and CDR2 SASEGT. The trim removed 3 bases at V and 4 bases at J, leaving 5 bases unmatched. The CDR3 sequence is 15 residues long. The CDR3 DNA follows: TGTGCCAGCAGTGACGGGACTAGAGGTTACAATGAGCAGTTCTTC. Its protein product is CASSDGTRGYNEQFF.

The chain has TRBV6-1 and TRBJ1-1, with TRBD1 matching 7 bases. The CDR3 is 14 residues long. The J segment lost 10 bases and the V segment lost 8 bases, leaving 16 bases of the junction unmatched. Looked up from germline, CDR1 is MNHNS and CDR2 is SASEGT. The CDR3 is CASGSDGQANGAFF. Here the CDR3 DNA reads TGTGCCAGCGGATCTGATGGACAGGCAAATGGAGCTTTCTTT.

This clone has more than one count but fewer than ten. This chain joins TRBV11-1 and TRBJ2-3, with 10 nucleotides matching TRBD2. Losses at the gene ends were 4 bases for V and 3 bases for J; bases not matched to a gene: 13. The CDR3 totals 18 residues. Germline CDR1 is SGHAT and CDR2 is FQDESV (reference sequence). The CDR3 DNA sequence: TGTGCCAGCAGCTCCGATGGACTAGCGGTAGTGGCGACAGATACGCAGTATTTT. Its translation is CASSSDGLAVVATDTQYF.

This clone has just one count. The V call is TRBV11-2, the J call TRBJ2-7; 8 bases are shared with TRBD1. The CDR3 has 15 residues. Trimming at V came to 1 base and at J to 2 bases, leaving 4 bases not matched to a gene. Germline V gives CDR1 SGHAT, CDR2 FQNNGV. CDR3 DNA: TGTGCCAGCAGCTTAGCACAGGGGGGCCCCTACGAGCAGTACTTC. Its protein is CASSLAQGGPYEQYF.

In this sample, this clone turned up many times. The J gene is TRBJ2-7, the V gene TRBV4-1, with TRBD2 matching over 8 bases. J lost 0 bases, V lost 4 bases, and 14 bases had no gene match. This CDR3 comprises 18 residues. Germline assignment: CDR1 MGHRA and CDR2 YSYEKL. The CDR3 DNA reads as TGCGCCAGCAGCCCACGATTGCAGCGGGAGAAAAGCTCCTACGAGCAGTACTTC. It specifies CASSPRLQREKSSYEQYF.

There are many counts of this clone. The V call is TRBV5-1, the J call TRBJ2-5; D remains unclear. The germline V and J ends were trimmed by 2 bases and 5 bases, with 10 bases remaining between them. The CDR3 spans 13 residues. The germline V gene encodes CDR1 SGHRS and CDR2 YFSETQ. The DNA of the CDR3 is TGCGCCAGCAGCTTTGGGCTGGCGGAGACCCAGTACTTC. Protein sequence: CASSFGLAETQYF.

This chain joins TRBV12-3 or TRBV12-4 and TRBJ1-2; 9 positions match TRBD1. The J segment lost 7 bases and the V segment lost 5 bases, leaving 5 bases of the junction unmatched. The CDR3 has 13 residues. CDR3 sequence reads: CASSGDRVGGYTF. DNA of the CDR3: TGTGCCAGCAGTGGGGACAGGGTGGGTGGCTACACCTTC.

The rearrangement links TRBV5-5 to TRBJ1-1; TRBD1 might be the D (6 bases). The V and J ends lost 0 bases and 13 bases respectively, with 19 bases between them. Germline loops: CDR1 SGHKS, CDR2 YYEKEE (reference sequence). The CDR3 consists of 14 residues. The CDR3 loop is CASSLAVRGGDDFF. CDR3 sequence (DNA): TGTGCCAGCAGCTTGGCCGTGAGAGGGGGTGACGATTTCTTT.

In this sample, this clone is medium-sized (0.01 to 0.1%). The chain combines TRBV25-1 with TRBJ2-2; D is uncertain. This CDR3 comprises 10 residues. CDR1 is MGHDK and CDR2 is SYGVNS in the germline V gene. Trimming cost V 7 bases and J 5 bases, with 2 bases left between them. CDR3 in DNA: TGTGCCAGCAATACCGGGGAGCTGTTTTTT. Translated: CASNTGELFF.

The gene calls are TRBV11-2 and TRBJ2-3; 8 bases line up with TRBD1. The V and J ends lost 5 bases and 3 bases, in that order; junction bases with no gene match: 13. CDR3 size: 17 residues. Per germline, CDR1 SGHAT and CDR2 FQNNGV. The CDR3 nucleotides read TGTGCCAGCAGCGCAGCTTCGACAGGGGCGATTACAGATACGCAGTATTTT. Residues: CASSAASTGAITDTQYF.

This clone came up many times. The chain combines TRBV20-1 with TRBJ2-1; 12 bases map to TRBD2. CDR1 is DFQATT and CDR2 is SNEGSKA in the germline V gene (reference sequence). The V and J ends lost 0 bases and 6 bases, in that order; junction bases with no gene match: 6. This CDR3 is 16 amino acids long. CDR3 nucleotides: TGCAGTGCTAGAGATTCCCTAGCGGGAGGGGCCAATGAGCAGTTCTTC. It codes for CSARDSLAGGANEQFF.

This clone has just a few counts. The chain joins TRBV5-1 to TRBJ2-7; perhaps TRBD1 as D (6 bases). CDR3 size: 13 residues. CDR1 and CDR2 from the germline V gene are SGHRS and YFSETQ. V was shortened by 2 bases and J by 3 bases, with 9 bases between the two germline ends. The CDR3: CASSFRTDYEQYF. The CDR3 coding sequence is TGCGCCAGCAGCTTCCGGACAGACTACGAGCAGTACTTC.

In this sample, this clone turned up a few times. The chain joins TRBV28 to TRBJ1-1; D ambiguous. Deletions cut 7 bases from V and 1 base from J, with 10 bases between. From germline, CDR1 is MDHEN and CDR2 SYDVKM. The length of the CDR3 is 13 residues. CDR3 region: CASTSHRNTEAFF. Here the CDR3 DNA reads TGTGCCAGCACTTCGCACAGGAACACTGAAGCTTTCTTT.

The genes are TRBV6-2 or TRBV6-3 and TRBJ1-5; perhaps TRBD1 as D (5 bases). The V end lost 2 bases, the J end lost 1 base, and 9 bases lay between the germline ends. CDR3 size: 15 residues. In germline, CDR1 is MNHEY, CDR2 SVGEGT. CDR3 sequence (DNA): TGTGCCAGCAGTTACCGTGGGGACAGCAATCAGCCCCAGCATTTT. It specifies CASSYRGDSNQPQHF.

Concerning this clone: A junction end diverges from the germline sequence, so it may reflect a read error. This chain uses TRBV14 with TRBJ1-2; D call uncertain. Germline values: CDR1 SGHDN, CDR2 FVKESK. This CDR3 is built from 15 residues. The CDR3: CASSLRSSSNYGYTF. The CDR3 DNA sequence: TGTGCCAGCAGCCTCAGGTCATCTAGCAACTATGGATACACCTTC.

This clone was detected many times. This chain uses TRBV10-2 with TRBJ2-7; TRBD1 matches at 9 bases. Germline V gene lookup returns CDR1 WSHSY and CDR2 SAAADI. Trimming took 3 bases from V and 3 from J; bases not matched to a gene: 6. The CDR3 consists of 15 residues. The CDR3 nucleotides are TGCGCCAGCAGTGAAACCGGGACAGGGTTCTACGAGCAGTACTTC. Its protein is CASSETGTGFYEQYF.

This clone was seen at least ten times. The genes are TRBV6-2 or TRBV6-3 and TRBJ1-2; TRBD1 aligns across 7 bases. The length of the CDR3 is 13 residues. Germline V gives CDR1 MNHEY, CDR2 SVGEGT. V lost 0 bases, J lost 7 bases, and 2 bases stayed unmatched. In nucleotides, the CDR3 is TGTGCCAGCAGTTACTCGACAGGGTCTGGCTACACCTTC. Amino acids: CASSYSTGSGYTF.

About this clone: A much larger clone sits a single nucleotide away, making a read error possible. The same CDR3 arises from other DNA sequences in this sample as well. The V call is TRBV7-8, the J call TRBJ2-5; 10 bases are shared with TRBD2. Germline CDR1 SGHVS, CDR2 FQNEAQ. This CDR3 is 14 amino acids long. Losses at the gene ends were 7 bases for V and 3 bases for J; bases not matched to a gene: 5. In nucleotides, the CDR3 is TGTGCCAGCACCCAGCTAGCGGGAGAAGAGACCCAGTACTTC. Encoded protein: CASTQLAGEETQYF.

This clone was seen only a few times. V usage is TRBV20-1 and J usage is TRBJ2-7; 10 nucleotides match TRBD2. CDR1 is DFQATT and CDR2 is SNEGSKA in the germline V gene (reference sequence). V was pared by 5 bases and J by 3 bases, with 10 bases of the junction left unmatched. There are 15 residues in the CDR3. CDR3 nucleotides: TGCAGTGCTCTTCGACCGGGACTAGCGAACTACGAGCAGTACTTC. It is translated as CSALRPGLANYEQYF.